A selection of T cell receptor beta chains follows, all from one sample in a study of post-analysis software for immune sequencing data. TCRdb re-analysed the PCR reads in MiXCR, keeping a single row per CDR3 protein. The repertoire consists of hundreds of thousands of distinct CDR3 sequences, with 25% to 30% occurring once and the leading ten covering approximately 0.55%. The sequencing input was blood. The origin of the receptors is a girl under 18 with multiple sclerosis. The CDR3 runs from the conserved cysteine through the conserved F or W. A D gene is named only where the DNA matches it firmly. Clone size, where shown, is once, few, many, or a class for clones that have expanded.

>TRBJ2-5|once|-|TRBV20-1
CSEGQGQETLYF
TGCTCCGAAGGGCAGGGCCAAGAGACCCTGTACTTC
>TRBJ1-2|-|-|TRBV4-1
CASSLIGRRGHGYTF
TGCGCCAGCAGCCTGATTGGGCGGAGAGGGCATGGCTACACCTTC
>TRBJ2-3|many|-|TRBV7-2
CASSLMRGGGTQYF
TGTGCCAGCAGCTTAATGCGGGGAGGGGGTACGCAGTATTTT
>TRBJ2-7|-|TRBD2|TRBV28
CASSFRTSGRLYEQYF
TGTGCCAGCAGTTTCAGGACTAGCGGGAGGTTGTACGAGCAGTACTTC
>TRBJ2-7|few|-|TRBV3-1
CASSQGARTYEQYF
TGTGCCAGCAGCCAAGGGGCCAGGACCTACGAGCAGTACTTC
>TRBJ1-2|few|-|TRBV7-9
CASRSPRDTNYGYTF
TGTGCCAGCAGATCGCCCAGGGATACTAACTATGGCTACACCTTC
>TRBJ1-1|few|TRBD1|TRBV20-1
CSAGETGWSTEAFF
TGCAGTGCTGGGGAGACAGGGTGGAGCACTGAAGCTTTCTTT
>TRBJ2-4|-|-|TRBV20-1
CSGPDIVSKNIQYF
TGCAGTGGGCCGGACATCGTGTCCAAAAACATTCAGTACTTC
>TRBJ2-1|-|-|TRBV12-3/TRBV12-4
CASGYFNEQFF
TGTGCCAGCGGATACTTCAATGAGCAGTTCTTC
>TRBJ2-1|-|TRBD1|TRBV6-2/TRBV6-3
CASSSTGTGVLRVQFF
TGTGCCAGCAGTTCCACCGGGACAGGGGTCCTTAGGGTGCAGTTCTTC
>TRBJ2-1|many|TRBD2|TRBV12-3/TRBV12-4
CASSLTSGGPDEQFF
TGTGCCAGCAGTTTAACGTCGGGGGGGCCTGATGAGCAGTTCTTC
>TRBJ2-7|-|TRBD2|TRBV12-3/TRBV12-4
CASTALAGSSYNEQYF
TGTGCCAGCACCGCACTAGCGGGGAGCTCCTACAATGAGCAGTACTTC
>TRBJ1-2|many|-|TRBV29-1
CSGRGGGAGSYGYTF
TGCAGCGGCCGAGGAGGGGGGGCCGGGTCTTATGGCTACACCTTC
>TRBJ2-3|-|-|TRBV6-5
CATKTGGTDTQYF
TGTGCCACGAAGACAGGTGGGACAGATACGCAGTATTTT
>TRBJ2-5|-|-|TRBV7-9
CASSPRVGGETQYF
TGTGCCAGCAGCCCTAGAGTGGGGGGAGAGACCCAGTACTTC
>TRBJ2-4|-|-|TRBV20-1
CSARQTGIAKNIQYF
TGCAGTGCTAGACAGACAGGAATAGCCAAAAACATTCAGTACTTC
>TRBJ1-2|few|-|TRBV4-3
CASSPAALTHYGYTF
TGCGCCAGCAGCCCTGCTGCGCTAACCCACTATGGCTACACCTTC
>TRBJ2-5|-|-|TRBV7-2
CASSLGPAGGYQETQYF
TGTGCCAGCAGCCTAGGACCAGCAGGGGGGTACCAAGAGACCCAGTACTTC
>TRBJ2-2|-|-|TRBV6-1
CASRIDWGTGELFF
TGTGCCAGCAGGATAGACTGGGGCACCGGGGAGCTGTTTTTT
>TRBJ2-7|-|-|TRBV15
CATSRDPTAYEQYF
TGTGCCACCAGCAGAGATCCGACGGCCTACGAGCAGTACTTC
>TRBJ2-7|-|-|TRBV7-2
CASSFSPGYEQYF
TGTGCCAGCAGCTTCAGCCCCGGATACGAGCAGTACTTC
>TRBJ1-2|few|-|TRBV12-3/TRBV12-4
CASSIGLYYGYTF
TGTGCCAGCAGTATCGGACTGTACTATGGCTACACCTTC
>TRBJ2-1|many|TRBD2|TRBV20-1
CSARPGTSGGGEQFF
TGCAGTGCTAGGCCCGGGACTAGCGGAGGGGGAGAGCAGTTCTTC
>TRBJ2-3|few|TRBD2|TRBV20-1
CSASGGGWTDTQYF
TGCAGTGCTTCGGGCGGGGGTTGGACAGATACGCAGTATTTT
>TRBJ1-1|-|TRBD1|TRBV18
CASSPRGQGDTEAFF
TGTGCCAGCTCACCACGGGGGCAGGGGGACACTGAAGCTTTCTTT